This paragraph reports one T cell receptor (beta chain). There are 13 residues in the CDR3. With 8 bases removed from V and 1 base from J, the gap between germline ends came to 11 bases. Looked up from germline, CDR1 is ENHRY and CDR2 is SYGVKD. The data were obtained in a study of blood T cell repertoires in COVID-19. The assay was immunoSEQ multiplex PCR, and TCRdb's table has in-frame clones only and misses some. Seen here are 45,000 to 65,000 clones, nearly 80% observed once, and the top ten hold over 25%. Specimen: peripheral blood. This chain joins TRBV10-3 and TRBJ1-1, with a tentative D call TRBD1 (5 bases). The TCR comes from a human donor in a cohort sampled during active COVID-19. CDR3 sequence (DNA): TGTGCCATCGGGGCGGATTCGAACACTGAAGCTTTCTTT. Protein sequence: CAIGADSNTEAFF.